The clone carrying this T cell receptor (beta chain) was seen only once. What it recognizes is unknown. CD4+ T cell isolation took place after 10 days of culture. This person's SARS-CoV-2 infection, confirmed by PCR, occurred between March and December 2020. The data were taken from a study of vaccination effects on CD4 cells after COVID-19. The data were produced by immunoSEQ multiplex PCR, yet TCRdb's version contains in-frame clones alone and is incomplete. The top ten hold around a quarter of the sample, which has about 64,000 clones, about 72% seen once. Study findings and constraints: Convalescents' spike-reactive clones after vaccination were mainly made up of new clones that the vaccine induced.

The source of this sequence is a human donor who had a prior SARS-CoV-2 infection. Sample: CD4+ T cells from PBMCs cultured without peptide, taken before COVID-19 vaccination.

CDR3 coding DNA: TGTGCCAGTAGCAAACGGGCTTCCGAGCGGACTGAAGCTTTCTTT. Encoded protein: CASSKRASERTEAFF. This chain joins TRBV19 and TRBJ1-1; D call uncertain. Germline-derived CDR1 and CDR2 are LNHDA and SQIVND (reference sequence). The CDR3 sequence is 15 residues long. V was trimmed by 6 bases and J by 5 bases, leaving 19 bases between them.